A single sample is the source of the 8 T cell receptor beta chains below, sequenced in a study of OX40 agonist ivuxolimab in advanced cancers. Profiled with immunoSEQ multiplex PCR; TCRdb holds only in-frame clones, not every one. The table has more than 60,000 clones, about 92% seen once; the top ten hold 0.3% to 0.45%. The sample in question was CD4+ or CD8+ T cells sorted from blood, obtained in a trial of the OX40 agonist ivuxolimab. The receptors derive from an adult with an advanced solid tumor such as melanoma, head and neck, liver or kidney cancer.

The chain recombines TRBV6-1 with TRBJ1-5; D is unresolved. Trimming removed 6 bases at V and 1 base at J, with 7 bases between. The CDR3 is made up of 13 amino acids. In germline, CDR1 is MNHNS, CDR2 SASEGT. This chain's CDR3 is CASRGWSNQPQHF. DNA for the CDR3: TGTGCCAGCAGGGGCTGGAGCAATCAGCCCCAGCATTTT.

The rearrangement links TRBV7-2 to TRBJ2-3; 15 bases agree with TRBD2. The ends lost 5 bases at V and 8 bases at J; junction bases unmatched: 5. Germline V gene data show CDR1 as SGHTA and CDR2 as FQGNSA. This CDR3 region has 15 residues. CDR3 protein: CASSRTSGGASTQYF. The CDR3 DNA sequence: TGTGCCAGCAGCCGGACTAGCGGGGGGGCCTCTACGCAGTATTTT.

The V and J genes are TRBV4-3 and TRBJ2-1, with 10 bases fitting TRBD2. The CDR3 contains 16 residues. The V and J ends lost 1 base and 7 bases, in that order; junction bases with no gene match: 7. Looked up from germline, CDR1 is LGHNA and CDR2 is YSLEER. For the CDR3, the DNA is TGCGCCAGCAGCCAAGGTGAACTAGCGGGAAGGAATGAGCAGTTCTTC. Translating it yields CASSQGELAGRNEQFF.

The rearrangement links TRBV7-8 to TRBJ1-4; no clear D gene. V lost 8 bases and J 8 bases, leaving 21 bases between the germline ends. The CDR3 spans 15 residues. Germline CDR1 SGHVS, CDR2 FQNEAQ. CDR3 DNA: TGTGCCAGCTCCCCGGCGCCGGGAACTAGCGAAAAACTGTTTTTT. Its translation is CASSPAPGTSEKLFF.

The chain recombines TRBV30 with TRBJ1-4; 9 nucleotides match TRBD1. Per the germline V gene, CDR1 is GTSNPN and CDR2 is SVGIG (reference sequence). The CDR3 totals 13 residues. Unmatched junction bases numbered 4, after V lost 4 bases and J lost 7 bases. This chain's CDR3 is CAWIPGQGEKLFF. Here the CDR3 DNA reads TGTGCCTGGATTCCGGGACAGGGTGAAAAACTGTTTTTT.

This clone was counted only a few times. The V gene is TRBV7-8, the J gene TRBJ2-7; D tentatively reads TRBD1 or TRBD2 (5 bases each). V lost 2 bases and J 2 bases, leaving 13 bases between the germline ends. The CDR3 runs to 15 residues. Germline CDR1 and CDR2: SGHVS and FQNEAQ. CDR3 bases: TGTGCCAGCAGCTTAACGAGGGGTCTTACCTACGAGCAGTACTTC. Protein: CASSLTRGLTYEQYF.

The chain recombines TRBV2 with TRBJ2-2, with D perhaps TRBD1 or TRBD2 (5 bases each). CDR1 SNHLY and CDR2 FYNNEI come from the germline V gene. This CDR3 comprises 17 residues. Trimming pared 7 bases from V and 0 bases from J, leaving 18 bases between. CDR3 in DNA: TGTGCCAGCACCACCCCCCCGGGGCTCCCGAACACCGGGGAGCTGTTTTTT. It specifies CASTTPPGLPNTGELFF.

The CDR3 sequence is CASSVAADYSYNEQFF. The DNA for the CDR3 is TGTGCCAGCAGCGTAGCGGCGGACTACTCCTACAATGAGCAGTTCTTC. This rearrangement joins TRBV9 to TRBJ2-1; D perhaps matches TRBD2 (6 bases). With 0 bases removed from V and 0 bases from J, the gap between germline ends came to 10 bases. The CDR3 runs 16 residues. Germline CDR1 SGDLS, CDR2 YYNGEE. The whole variable domain, remainder taken from reference TRBV9 and TRBJ2-1, is DSGVTQTPKHLITATGQRVTLRCSPRSGDLSVYWYQQSLDQGLQFLIQYYNGEERAKGNILERFSAQQFPDLHSELNLSSLELGDSALYFCASSVAADYSYNEQFFGPGTRLTVL.